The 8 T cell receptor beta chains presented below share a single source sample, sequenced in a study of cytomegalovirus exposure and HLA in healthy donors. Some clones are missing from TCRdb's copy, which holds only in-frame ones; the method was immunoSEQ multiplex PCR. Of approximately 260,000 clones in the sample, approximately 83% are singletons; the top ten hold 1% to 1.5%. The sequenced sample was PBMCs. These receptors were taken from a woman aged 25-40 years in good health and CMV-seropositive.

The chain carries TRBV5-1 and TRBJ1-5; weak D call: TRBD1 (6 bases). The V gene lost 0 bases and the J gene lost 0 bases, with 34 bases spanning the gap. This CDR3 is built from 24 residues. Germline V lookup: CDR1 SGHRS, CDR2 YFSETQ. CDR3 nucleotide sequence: TGCGCCAGCAGCTTGGCCAAGGGCAGGGGCCCCAGCCCCTCTCGGGCCTATAGCAATCAGCCCCAGCATTTT. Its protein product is CASSLAKGRGPSPSRAYSNQPQHF. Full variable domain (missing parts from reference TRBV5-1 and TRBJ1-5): KAGVTQTPRYLIKTRGQQVTLSCSPISGHRSVSWYQQTPGQGLQFLFEYFSETQRNKGNFPGRFSGRQFSNSRSEMNVSTLELGDSALYLCASSLAKGRGPSPSRAYSNQPQHFGDGTRLSIL.

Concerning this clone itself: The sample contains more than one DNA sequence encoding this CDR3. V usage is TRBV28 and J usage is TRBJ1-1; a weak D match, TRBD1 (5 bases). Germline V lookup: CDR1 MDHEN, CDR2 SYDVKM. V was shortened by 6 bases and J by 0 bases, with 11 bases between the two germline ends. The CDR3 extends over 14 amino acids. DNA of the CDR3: TGTGCCAGCAGCCTCAGGGTTCTGAACACTGAAGCTTTCTTT. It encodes CASSLRVLNTEAFF.

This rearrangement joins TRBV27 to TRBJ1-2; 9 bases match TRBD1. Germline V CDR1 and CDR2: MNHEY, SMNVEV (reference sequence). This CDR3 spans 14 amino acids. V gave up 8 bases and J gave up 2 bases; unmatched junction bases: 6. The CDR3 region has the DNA TGTGCCAGCGCCGGGACAGGGATCAACTATGGCTACACCTTC. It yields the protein CASAGTGINYGYTF.

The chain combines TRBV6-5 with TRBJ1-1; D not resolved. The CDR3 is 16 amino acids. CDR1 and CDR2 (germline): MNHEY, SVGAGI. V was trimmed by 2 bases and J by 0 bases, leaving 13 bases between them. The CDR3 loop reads CASSYRYKRVNTEAFF. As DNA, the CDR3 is TGTGCCAGCAGTTACCGATATAAGCGGGTGAACACTGAAGCTTTCTTT.

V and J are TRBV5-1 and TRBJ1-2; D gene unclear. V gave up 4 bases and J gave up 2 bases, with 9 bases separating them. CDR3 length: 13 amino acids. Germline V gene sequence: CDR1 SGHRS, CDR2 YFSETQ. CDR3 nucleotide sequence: TGCGCCAGCAGCGGAGACGGGAACTATGGCTACACCTTC. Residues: CASSGDGNYGYTF.

The CDR3 protein is CASRLTSGTLFQFF. DNA for the CDR3: TGTGCAAGTCGCTTGACTAGCGGGACCCTTTTCCAGTTCTTC. The chain employs TRBV12-2 and TRBJ2-1; TRBD2, the table's D call, was not compared with the DNA. TRBV12-2 constitutes a pseudogene. This CDR3 is built from 14 residues.

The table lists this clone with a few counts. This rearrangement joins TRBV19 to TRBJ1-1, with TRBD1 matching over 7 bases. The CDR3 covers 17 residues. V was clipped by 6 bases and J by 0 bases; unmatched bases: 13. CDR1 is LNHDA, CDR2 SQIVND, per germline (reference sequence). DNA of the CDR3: TGTGCCAGTAGACCCAAGGTGGACAGGTGGATGAACACTGAAGCTTTCTTT. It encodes CASRPKVDRWMNTEAFF.

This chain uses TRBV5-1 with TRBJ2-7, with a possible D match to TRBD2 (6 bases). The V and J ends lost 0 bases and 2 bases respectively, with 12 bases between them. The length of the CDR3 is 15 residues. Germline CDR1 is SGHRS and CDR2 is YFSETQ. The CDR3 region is CASSLGSGDPYEQYF. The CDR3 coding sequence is TGCGCCAGCAGCTTGGGGTCGGGAGACCCCTACGAGCAGTACTTC. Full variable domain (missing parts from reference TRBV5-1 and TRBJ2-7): KAGVTQTPRYLIKTRGQQVTLSCSPISGHRSVSWYQQTPGQGLQFLFEYFSETQRNKGNFPGRFSGRQFSNSRSEMNVSTLELGDSALYLCASSLGSGDPYEQYFGPGTRLTVT.